The 6 T cell receptor beta chains below all came from one sample that was sequenced in a study of high-grade serous ovarian cancer treatment subgroups. Profiled with immunoSEQ multiplex PCR; TCRdb holds only in-frame clones, not every one. The sample has under 7,000 clones, roughly three quarters seen once. Tumor tissue was taken before any definitive surgery or chemotherapy was given. What was sequenced was tumor tissue. These receptors originate from a human donor with high-grade serous ovarian cancer.

The chain links TRBV4-1 to TRBJ1-5, with 10 bases lining up with TRBD1. This CDR3 has 16 amino acids. V lost 0 bases to trimming and J lost 6 bases; unmatched junction nucleotides: 5. The germline gives CDR1 MGHRA, CDR2 YSYEKL. CDR3: CASSQEGQGRGQPQHF. As DNA, the CDR3 is TGCGCCAGCAGCCAAGAGGGACAGGGGCGAGGTCAGCCCCAGCATTTT.

This chain connects TRBV5-1 to TRBJ1-4; D unresolved. This CDR3 is built from 15 residues. The germline V gene has CDR1 SGHRS and CDR2 YFSETQ. Trimming pared 0 bases from V and 3 bases from J, leaving 9 bases between. DNA for the CDR3: TGCGCCAGCAGCTTGGTCGGCTCACCTAATGAAAAACTGTTTTTT. Amino acids: CASSLVGSPNEKLFF.

This clone was picked up a small number of times. The genes are TRBV4-3 and TRBJ1-1; D is unclear. The CDR3 sequence is 14 residues long. The ends were cut back, 0 bases at V and 3 bases at J, with 8 bases in the middle. Germline CDR1 and CDR2: LGHNA and YSLEER. For the CDR3, the DNA is TGCGCCAGCAGCCAAGATCTAGGAGACACTGAAGCTTTCTTT. Translation gives CASSQDLGDTEAFF.

V gene TRBV29-1 combines with J gene TRBJ2-1, with D unresolved. The CDR3 is 14 amino acids. V shed 3 bases and J shed 0 bases, with 9 bases lying between them. Germline assignment: CDR1 SQVTM and CDR2 ANQGSEA. The DNA for the CDR3 is TGCAGCGTTGATGCTTCCCGCTCCTACAATGAGCAGTTCTTC. Protein: CSVDASRSYNEQFF.

J is TRBJ1-1 and V is TRBV6-6; no reliable D call. The V and J ends lost 0 bases and 4 bases respectively, with 9 bases between them. This CDR3 is 14 amino acids long. Looked up from germline, CDR1 is MNHNY and CDR2 is SVGAGI (reference sequence). The CDR3: CASSYSVAGTEAFF. CDR3 bases: TGTGCCAGCAGTTACTCGGTGGCGGGCACTGAAGCTTTCTTT.

J is TRBJ2-7 and V is TRBV27; D is unresolved. Trimming removed 4 bases at V and 0 bases at J, with 1 base between. CDR1 and CDR2 (germline): MNHEY, SMNVEV (reference sequence). This CDR3 region has 11 residues. The CDR3 nucleotides are TGTGCCAGCAGTTCCTCCTACGAGCAGTACTTC. As protein: CASSSSYEQYF.